This T cell receptor (beta chain) was retrieved from a study of T-cell reconstitution after alpha-beta-depleted transplantation in children (dated by TCRdb to the mid-2010s). Regarding the study in general: T-cell immune reconstitution after TCRalphabeta/CD19-depleted allogeneic hematopoietic cell transplantation in children was quantitatively tracked in the study by means of TCR repertoire profiling.

The library relied on PCR. Sequencing relied on an Illumina HiSeq 2500. TCR library preparation used molecular barcoding, with unique molecular identifiers applied to normalize quantification of the TCRbeta repertoire. Starting from the raw public reads, TCRdb applied fastp trimming at Q25, assembled clones with MiXCR and retained in-frame beta chains. Every entry covers one CDR3 protein and lists the most common genes and DNA from its rows. For this sample there are some 520,000 distinct CDR3 sequences; 32% appear just once. The ten largest clones take up 2.4% of the sample. Trimming takes 7 bases off V and 1 base off J; junction bases not matched to a gene: 5. CDR1 and CDR2 were assigned from the germline V gene as SQVTM and ANQGSEA. Taken from cysteine to phenylalanine, the CDR3 has 13 residues. Only the CDR3 region is kept as DNA, spanning 39 bases read in frame from base 1. As concerns this clonotype: There is no known antigen for this receptor. No qualities accompany the bases; no much larger clone lies one base away.

The sequence joins TRBV29-1 to TRBJ2-3; the central 7 bases match TRBD1. Sequences were derived from PBMCs from the stem cell graft donor, sampled from the stem cell graft. The origin of this receptor is a human donor who donated a stem cell graft to a child with aplastic anemia. CDR3 sequence: CSARQGGTDTQYF. Here is the DNA: TGCAGCGCCCGACAGGGTGGCACAGATACGCAGTATTTT.